The 15 T cell receptor beta chains in this list originate from one sample, sequenced in a study of identifying expanded T cells in peripheral blood (dated by TCRdb to about 2019). The method behind the library was the immunoSEQ multiplex PCR assay. Held by TCRdb, this immuneACCESS table contains in-frame sequences only and omits some clones. Under half of the omission traces to an unresolved V gene where checked; the cause of the rest is unknown. The sample yields 100,000 to 150,000 clones; over 65% were counted once. 3% to 3.5% of the sample belongs to the ten largest clones. The specimen was blood. The receptors derive from a person aged 18-70 years in good health.

This clone was detected a few times. The CDR3 DNA reads as TGTGCCTGGAGTACTGGACCGAACTACACCTTC. This encodes CAWSTGPNYTF. The chain uses TRBV30 and TRBJ1-2; D gene unclear. The CDR3 covers 11 residues. Trimming took 2 bases from V and 10 from J, leaving 11 bases between them. Germline V gene data show CDR1 as GTSNPN and CDR2 as SVGIG (reference sequence).

This clone was picked up a small number of times. J is TRBJ2-3 and V is TRBV27, with 7 bases matching TRBD1. V lost 10 bases, J lost 10 bases, and 5 bases stayed unmatched. Germline-derived CDR1 and CDR2 are MNHEY and SMNVEV (reference sequence). The CDR3 covers 10 residues. CDR3 sequence (DNA): TGTGCCACCGGGACAGTTCCGCAGTATTTT. Its protein product is CATGTVPQYF.

The chain combines TRBV9 with TRBJ2-2, with TRBD1 matching over 9 bases. Germline CDR1 reads SGDLS; CDR2 reads YYNGEE. V lost 2 bases and J lost 10; bases outside the gene matches: 6. The CDR3 totals 14 residues. The CDR3 sequence: CASSVTGGTLELFF. CDR3 DNA sequence: TGTGCCAGCAGCGTGACAGGGGGAACGCTGGAGCTGTTTTTT.

CDR3 in DNA: TGCGCCAGCAGCCTCCGGGCCCGAACCTACGAGCAGTACTTC. Its protein is CASSLRARTYEQYF. The chain is built from TRBV4-3 and TRBJ2-7; D unclear. V lost 4 bases to trimming and J lost 2 bases, with 12 bases between them. This CDR3 has 14 amino acids. Looked up from germline, CDR1 is LGHNA and CDR2 is YSLEER.

The chain employs TRBV29-1 and TRBJ2-3; D may be TRBD1 (8 bases). Trimming removed 1 base from V and 1 base from J, with 15 bases in between. This CDR3 comprises 16 residues. The V gene's germline CDR1 is SQVTM and CDR2 ANQGSEA. The CDR3 coding sequence is TGCAGCGTTGAAGCTGACAGGGGAGGGGGCACAGATACGCAGTATTTT. This translates into CSVEADRGGGTDTQYF.

This clone was seen more than once but under ten times. The genes are TRBV11-2 and TRBJ1-1; tentatively, D is TRBD1 (5 bases). This CDR3 is 16 amino acids long. Per the germline V gene, CDR1 is SGHAT and CDR2 is FQNNGV. The V end was cut by 3 bases, the J end by 3 bases, with 17 bases between. The CDR3 nucleotides are TGTGCCAGCAGCTTCGGGAGCTCCAGCAGGGACACTGAAGCTTTCTTT. This encodes CASSFGSSSRDTEAFF.

The rearrangement uses TRBV29-1 and TRBJ2-2, with TRBD1 identical over 7 bases. Germline CDR1 reads SQVTM; CDR2 reads ANQGSEA. The CDR3 spans 12 residues. V lost 7 bases to trimming and J lost 3 bases; unmatched junction nucleotides: 2. In nucleotides, the CDR3 is TGCAGCGGCCAGGGGGACACCGGGGAGCTGTTTTTT. Its protein is CSGQGDTGELFF.

The chain links TRBV5-1 to TRBJ2-3; a weak D match, TRBD2 (6 bases). Germline CDR1 and CDR2: SGHRS and YFSETQ. The CDR3 contains 17 residues. With 4 bases removed from V and 4 bases from J, the gap between germline ends came to 22 bases. The CDR3 DNA reads as TGCGCCAGCAGCCTTCGTGTGGAAGGAACGGGGGCAGATACGCAGTATTTT. Its translation is CASSLRVEGTGADTQYF. The full variable domain, rest sourced from reference TRBV5-1 and TRBJ2-3, is KAGVTQTPRYLIKTRGQQVTLSCSPISGHRSVSWYQQTPGQGLQFLFEYFSETQRNKGNFPGRFSGRQFSNSRSEMNVSTLELGDSALYLCASSLRVEGTGADTQYFGPGTRLTVL.

V and J are TRBV27 and TRBJ2-1; 11 bases line up with TRBD1. Germline V CDR1 and CDR2: MNHEY, SMNVEV (reference sequence). The CDR3 has 16 amino acids. The trim removed 5 bases at V and 15 bases at J, leaving 18 bases unmatched. The CDR3: CASSRPGQGAPVSPFF. CDR3 nucleotide sequence: TGTGCCAGCAGTCGACCAGGACAGGGGGCGCCTGTCTCGCCGTTCTTC.

V and J are TRBV6-1 and TRBJ2-3, with D hard to call. Germline V gene data show CDR1 as MNHNS and CDR2 as SASEGT. This CDR3 is built from 14 residues. Trimming removed 3 bases from V and 2 bases from J, with 9 bases in between. CDR3 protein: CASSDRSHTDTQYF. CDR3 DNA: TGTGCCAGCAGTGATCGCAGCCACACAGATACGCAGTATTTT.

The chain couples TRBV7-8 to TRBJ2-1; no clear D gene. The CDR3 has 12 residues. Trimming took 2 bases from V and 6 from J, leaving 5 bases between them. Germline V gives CDR1 SGHVS, CDR2 FQNEAQ. This CDR3 reads CASSLKVNEQFF. CDR3 coding DNA: TGTGCCAGCAGCTTAAAAGTCAATGAGCAGTTCTTC.

The chain uses TRBV7-9 and TRBJ2-3; D is possibly TRBD1 or TRBD2 (5 bases each). V was cut by 5 bases and J by 4 bases, with 19 bases left in between. Germline loops: CDR1 SEHNR, CDR2 FQNEAQ (reference sequence). The CDR3 is 16 residues long. CDR3 nucleotides: TGTGCCAGCAGCCCGAGTCGGGACCGAGGGGCAGATACGCAGTATTTT. Translating gives CASSPSRDRGADTQYF.

V is TRBV7-8 and J is TRBJ1-2; 7 positions agree with TRBD1. This CDR3 comprises 14 residues. Germline trimming cut 4 bases from V and 0 bases from J; bases unmatched to any gene: 2. Germline V gene lookup returns CDR1 SGHVS and CDR2 FQNEAQ. CDR3 sequence (DNA): TGTGCCAGCAGCTCAGGGGGGGCTAACTATGGCTACACCTTC. It translates to CASSSGGANYGYTF.

V is TRBV5-4 and J is TRBJ1-6, with D tentatively TRBD1 (5 bases). CDR1 is SGHNT and CDR2 is YYREEE in the germline V gene (reference sequence). The CDR3 loop spans 14 amino acids. Trimming shortened V by 4 bases and J by 7 bases, and 12 bases separated the two germline ends. This CDR3 reads CASSPGRPNSPLHF. CDR3 in DNA: TGTGCCAGCAGCCCGGGACGTCCGAATTCACCCCTCCACTTT.

V and J are TRBV9 and TRBJ2-1; 7 bases are shared with TRBD2. This CDR3 is 15 amino acids long. The J segment lost 10 bases and the V segment lost 0 bases, leaving 10 bases of the junction unmatched. Germline CDR1 reads SGDLS; CDR2 reads YYNGEE. CDR3 DNA sequence: TGTGCCAGCAGCGTAGTAACGGGGGGAAGGGGAGAGCAGTTCTTC. It specifies CASSVVTGGRGEQFF.